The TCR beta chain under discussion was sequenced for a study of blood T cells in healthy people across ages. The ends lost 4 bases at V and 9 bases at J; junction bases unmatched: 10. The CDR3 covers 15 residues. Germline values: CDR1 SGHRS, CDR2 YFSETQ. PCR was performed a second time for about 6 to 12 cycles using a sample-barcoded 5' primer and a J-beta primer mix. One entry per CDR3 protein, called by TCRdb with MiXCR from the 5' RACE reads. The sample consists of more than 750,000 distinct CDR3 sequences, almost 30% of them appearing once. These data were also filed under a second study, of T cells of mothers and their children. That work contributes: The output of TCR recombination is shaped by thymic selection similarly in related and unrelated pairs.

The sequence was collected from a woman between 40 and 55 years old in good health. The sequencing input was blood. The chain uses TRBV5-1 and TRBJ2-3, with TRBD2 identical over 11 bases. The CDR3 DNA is TGCGCCAGCAGCCCTGTAGCGGGGGGGCAGGGAACGCAGTATTTT. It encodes CASSPVAGGQGTQYF.